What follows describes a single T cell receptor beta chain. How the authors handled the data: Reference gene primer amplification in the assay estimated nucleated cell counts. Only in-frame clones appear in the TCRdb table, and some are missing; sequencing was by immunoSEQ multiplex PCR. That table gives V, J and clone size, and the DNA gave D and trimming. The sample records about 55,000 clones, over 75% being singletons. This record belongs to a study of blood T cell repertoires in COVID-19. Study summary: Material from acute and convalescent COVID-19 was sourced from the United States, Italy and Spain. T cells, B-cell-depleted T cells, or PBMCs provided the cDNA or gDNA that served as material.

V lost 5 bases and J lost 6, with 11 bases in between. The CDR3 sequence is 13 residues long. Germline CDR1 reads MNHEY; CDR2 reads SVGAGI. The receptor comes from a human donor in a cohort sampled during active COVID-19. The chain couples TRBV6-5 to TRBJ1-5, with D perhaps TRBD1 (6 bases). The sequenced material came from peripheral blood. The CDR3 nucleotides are TGTGCCAGCAGTCGAACAGGGACTCAGCCCCAGCATTTT. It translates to CASSRTGTQPQHF.